This T cell receptor beta chain is drawn from a study of human T cells and chemical hapten exposure. Study overall: Predominantly women, the patients had alopecia areata, totalis or universalis.

Time point described: patch test 1, 2 weeks after DPC sensitization. This sample's treatment: therapeutic diphenylcyclopropenone sensitization with weekly scalp DPC. Using its own MiXCR run on the RACE reads, TCRdb lists one record per CDR3 protein. Of 90,000 to 120,000 distinct CDR3 sequences listed, 11% are singletons. V lost 6 bases to trimming and J lost 4 bases, with 9 bases between them. CDR1 is MDHEN, CDR2 SYDVKM, per germline. CDR3 length: 12 residues. This clonotype was counted many times. The source is a woman between 35 and 50 years old with alopecia areata. Some clones in this sample may be carry-over from other donors' samples. The sample was whole blood, taken in connection with sensitization to the hapten diphenylcyclopropenone (DPC). The genes are TRBV28 and TRBJ1-2, with unresolved D. CDR3 sequence: CASSVGGYGYTF. The CDR3, as DNA: TGTGCCAGCAGCGTGGGCGGCTATGGCTACACCTTC.